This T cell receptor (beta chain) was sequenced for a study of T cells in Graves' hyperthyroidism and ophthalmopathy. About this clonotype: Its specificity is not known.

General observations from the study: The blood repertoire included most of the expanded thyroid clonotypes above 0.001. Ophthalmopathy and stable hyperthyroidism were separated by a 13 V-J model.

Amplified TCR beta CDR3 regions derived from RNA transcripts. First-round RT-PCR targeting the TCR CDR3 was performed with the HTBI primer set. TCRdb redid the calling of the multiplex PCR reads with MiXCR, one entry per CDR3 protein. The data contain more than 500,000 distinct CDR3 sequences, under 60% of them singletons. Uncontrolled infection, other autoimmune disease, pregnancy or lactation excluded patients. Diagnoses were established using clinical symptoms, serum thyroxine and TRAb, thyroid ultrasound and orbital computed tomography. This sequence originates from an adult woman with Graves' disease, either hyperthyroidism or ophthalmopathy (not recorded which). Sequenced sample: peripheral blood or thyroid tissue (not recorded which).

CDR3 sequence: CSVEEGDSAYEQYF. In DNA form, the CDR3 reads TGCAGCGTTGAAGAAGGGGACAGTGCCTACGAGCAGTACTTC. The rearrangement joins TRBV29-1 to TRBJ2-7, with 7 positions matching TRBD1. CDR1 and CDR2 from the germline V gene are SQVTM and ANQGSEA. Trimming cost V 0 bases and J 2 bases; bases outside gene matches: 4. The CDR3 loop spans 14 amino acids.